Detailed here is one TCR beta chain. Its antigen remains unknown. Sequencing was performed with immunoSEQ multiplex PCR; in TCRdb, only in-frame clones are kept and a portion is missing. The table records roughly 98,000 clones, roughly four fifths of them present only once. This sample is drawn from a study of OX40 agonist ivuxolimab in advanced cancers. Study as a whole: The patients got ivuxolimab, which is an agonistic anti-OX40 (CD134) antibody. Earlier treatment with anti-PD-1, anti-PD-L1 or anti-CTLA-4 was permitted, and 35% to 40% had received some. Patients received ivuxolimab, an intravenous treatment, every 2 weeks at 0.01 to 10 mg/kg.

Study-wide results and limits: Which antigen the expanded peripheral T cells recognized is unknown.

The CDR3 consists of 13 residues. Germline CDR1 reads GTSNPN; CDR2 reads SVGIG (reference sequence). V lost 5 bases to trimming and J lost 2 bases; unmatched junction nucleotides: 5. This receptor was identified in an adult with an advanced solid tumor such as melanoma, head and neck, liver or kidney cancer. The chain has TRBV30 and TRBJ2-7; 8 bases fit TRBD1. This sample comprised CD4+ or CD8+ T cells sorted from blood, obtained in a trial of the OX40 agonist ivuxolimab. The CDR3 sequence is CAWDGQGAYEQYF. CDR3 bases: TGTGCCTGGGACGGACAGGGTGCCTACGAGCAGTACTTC.